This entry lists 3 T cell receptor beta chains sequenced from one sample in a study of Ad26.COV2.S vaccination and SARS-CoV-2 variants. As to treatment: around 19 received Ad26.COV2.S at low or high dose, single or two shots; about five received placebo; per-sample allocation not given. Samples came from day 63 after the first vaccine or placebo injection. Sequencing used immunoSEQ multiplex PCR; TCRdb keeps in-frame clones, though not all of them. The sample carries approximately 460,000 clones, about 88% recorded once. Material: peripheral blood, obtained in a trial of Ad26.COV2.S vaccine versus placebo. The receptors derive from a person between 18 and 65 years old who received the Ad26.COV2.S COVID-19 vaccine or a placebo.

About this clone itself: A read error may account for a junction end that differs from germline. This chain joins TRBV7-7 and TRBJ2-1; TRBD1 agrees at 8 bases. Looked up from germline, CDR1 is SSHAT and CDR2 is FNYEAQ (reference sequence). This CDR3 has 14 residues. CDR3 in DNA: TGTGCTAGCAGCCCCGGACAGGGCTTCGATGAGCAGTTCTTC. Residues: CASSPGQGFDEQFF. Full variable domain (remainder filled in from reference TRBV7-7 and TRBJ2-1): GAGVSQSPRYKVTKRGQDVTLRCDPISSHATLYWYQQALGQGPEFLTYFNYEAQPDKSGLPSDRFSAERPEGSISTLTIQRTEQRDSAMYRCASSPGQGFDEQFFGPGTRLTVL.

CDR3: CASSGLGSSSYEQYF. The DNA for the CDR3 is TGTGCCAGCAGCGGCCTGGGGTCTAGCTCCTACGAGCAGTACTTC. The V gene is TRBV2, the J gene TRBJ2-7; D remains unclear. Trimming shortened V by 6 bases and J by 0 bases, and 15 bases separated the two germline ends. The CDR3 loop spans 15 amino acids. Germline V lookup: CDR1 SNHLY, CDR2 FYNNEI.

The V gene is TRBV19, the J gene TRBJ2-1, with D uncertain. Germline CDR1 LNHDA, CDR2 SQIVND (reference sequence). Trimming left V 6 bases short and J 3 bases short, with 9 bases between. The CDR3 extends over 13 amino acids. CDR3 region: CASSQTYYNEQFF. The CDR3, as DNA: TGTGCCAGTAGCCAAACGTACTACAATGAGCAGTTCTTC. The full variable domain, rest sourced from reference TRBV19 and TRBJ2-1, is DGGITQSPKYLFRKEGQNVTLSCEQNLNHDAMYWYRQDPGQGLRLIYYSQIVNDFQKGDIAEGYSVSREKKESFPLTVTSAQKNPTAFYLCASSQTYYNEQFFGPGTRLTVL.